The 9 T cell receptor beta chains below were found in one sample sequenced in a study of blood T cell repertoires in COVID-19. Measured with immunoSEQ multiplex PCR; TCRdb has only the in-frame clones, and not every one. The sample consists of 75,000 to 85,000 clones, 75% to 90% of them appearing once. Source material: peripheral blood. The source is a man aged 50 or older with active COVID-19.

This chain uses TRBV4-3 with TRBJ2-2; 7 positions agree with TRBD1. This CDR3 has 21 amino acids. In germline, CDR1 is LGHNA, CDR2 YSLEER. V gave up 0 bases and J gave up 2 bases; unmatched junction bases: 18. The CDR3 sequence is CASSQDLGGATGPRNTGELFF. The CDR3 region has the DNA TGCGCCAGCAGCCAAGATCTTGGGGGAGCGACAGGGCCGCGAAACACCGGGGAGCTGTTTTTT.

A remark on this clone: The sample holds other DNA sequences that translate to the same CDR3. For the CDR3, the DNA is TGTGCCAGCTCACCATCGGACGGAGGCTATGGCTACACCTTC. Translated, it gives CASSPSDGGYGYTF. The V and J genes are TRBV18 and TRBJ1-2; D is ambiguous. The CDR3 has 14 residues. CDR1 is KGHSH and CDR2 is LQKENI in the germline V gene. Trimming removed 2 bases from V and 4 bases from J, with 11 bases in between.

The chain has TRBV7-9 and TRBJ2-7, with no clear D. This CDR3 is built from 12 residues. CDR1 and CDR2 (germline): SEHNR, FQNEAQ (reference sequence). V lost 5 bases and J 6 bases, leaving 11 bases between the germline ends. The CDR3 DNA is TGTGCCAGCAGCAATAAGCCTCGCGAGCAGTACTTC. Its translation: CASSNKPREQYF.

This chain joins TRBV5-6 and TRBJ1-4; D is ambiguous. This CDR3 has 15 residues. Germline CDR1 and CDR2: SGHDT and YYEEEE. V dropped 2 bases and J dropped 3 bases, with 11 bases sitting between them. Written as DNA, the CDR3 is TGTGCCAGCAGCTTTGACTCGAGGGCTAATGAAAAACTGTTTTTT. Its translation is CASSFDSRANEKLFF. Full variable domain (remainder filled in from reference TRBV5-6 and TRBJ1-4): DAGVTQSPTHLIKTRGQQVTLRCSPKSGHDTVSWYQQALGQGPQFIFQYYEEEERQRGNFPDRFSGHQFPNYSSELNVNALLLGDSALYLCASSFDSRANEKLFFGSGTQLSVL.

This chain joins TRBV13 and TRBJ2-7; TRBD2 might be the D (5 bases). Germline V gene lookup returns CDR1 PRHDT and CDR2 FYEKMQ (reference sequence). The CDR3 is 15 amino acids. The V end lost 1 base, the J end lost 2 bases, and 12 bases lay between the germline ends. The CDR3 protein is CASSLAEAAAYEQYF. The CDR3 bases are TGTGCCAGCAGCTTAGCGGAGGCAGCGGCCTACGAGCAGTACTTC.

The genes are TRBV7-2 and TRBJ2-1, with 11 bases identical to TRBD2. Germline V gives CDR1 SGHTA, CDR2 FQGNSA. This CDR3 spans 16 amino acids. V lost 5 bases to trimming and J lost 5 bases; unmatched junction nucleotides: 8. The CDR3 nucleotides read TGTGCCAGCAGCGTAGGATCGACTAGCGGGGACAATGAGCAGTTCTTC. It encodes CASSVGSTSGDNEQFF.

This rearrangement joins TRBV6-1 to TRBJ2-5, with 8 bases that match TRBD1. The CDR3 is made up of 16 amino acids. Germline loops: CDR1 MNHNS, CDR2 SASEGT. The junction had 11 bases not matched to a gene; V was cut back by 3 bases and J by 5 bases. CDR3 bases: TGTGCCAGCAGTGAGCCCTTGGACAGGGTCGGGGAGACCCAGTACTTC. It yields the protein CASSEPLDRVGETQYF.

The chain couples TRBV21-1 to TRBJ1-5; the table calls TRBD1, which could not be checked here. TRBV21-1 has pseudogene status. The CDR3 has 14 residues. The CDR3 protein is CASSKGQCNQPQHF. CDR3 in DNA: TGTGCCAGCAGCAAGGGACAGTGCAATCAGCCCCAGCATTTT.

This clone was seen a handful of times. The rearrangement uses TRBV2 and TRBJ1-5; D is undetermined. CDR1 is SNHLY, CDR2 FYNNEI, per germline. CDR3 size: 13 residues. V lost 5 bases, J lost 4 bases, and 9 bases lay in between. The CDR3 sequence is CASSLDGNQPQHF. CDR3 nucleotides: TGTGCCAGCAGTTTAGACGGGAATCAGCCCCAGCATTTT. Filled out from reference TRBV2 and TRBJ1-5, the complete variable domain reads EPEVTQTPSHQVTQMGQEVILRCVPISNHLYFYWYRQILGQKVEFLVSFYNNEISEKSEIFDDQFSVERPDGSNFTLKIRSTKLEDSAMYFCASSLDGNQPQHFGDGTRLSIL.